This T cell receptor (beta chain) comes out of a study of T cell changes during pregnancy in multiple sclerosis. The method was immunoSEQ multiplex PCR; TCRdb's version includes in-frame clones alone and lacks a portion of them. The sample has some 60,000 clones; around 90% are singletons. This material consisted of peripheral blood, taken in the first trimester of pregnancy. This clonotype originated in a female donor in good health, enrolled as a control in a pregnancy study.

This CDR3 reads CASSIEWRGQGYGYTF. The CDR3 DNA reads as TGTGCCAGTAGTATAGAGTGGAGGGGACAGGGCTATGGCTACACCTTC. The V gene is TRBV19, the J gene TRBJ1-2, with 9 positions matching TRBD1. Germline V gene lookup returns CDR1 LNHDA and CDR2 SQIVND (reference sequence). The CDR3 runs 16 residues. The ends lost 0 bases at V and 4 bases at J; junction bases unmatched: 6.